A selection of T cell receptor beta chains follows, all from one sample in a study of OX40 agonist ivuxolimab in advanced cancers. Generated by immunoSEQ multiplex PCR, the TCRdb table keeps only in-frame clones and is missing some. The sample shows some 50,000 clones, 70% to 90% of them seen only once. The source was CD4+ or CD8+ T cells sorted from blood, collected in a trial of the OX40 agonist ivuxolimab. These receptors all come from an adult with an advanced solid tumor such as melanoma, head and neck, liver or kidney cancer. CDR3s include the opening cysteine and the closing phenylalanine or tryptophan. Fields, in order: V gene, clone size, D gene, J gene, CDR3 DNA, CDR3 protein. D genes are given only for firm matches. A clone size is listed for some rows: how often the clone was seen (once, few, many), or a class if it is expanded.

TRBV4-2	NA	NA	TRBJ2-3	TGTGCCAGCAGCCAAGAACTAGGGGAAAAGGGTACGCAGTATTTT	CASSQELGEKGTQYF
TRBV6-1	NA	NA	TRBJ1-6	TGTGCCAGCAGCGAGATGGGGTTGCGGAATTCACCCCTCCACTTT	CASSEMGLRNSPLHF
TRBV5-4	NA	TRBD2	TRBJ2-1	TGTGCCAGCAGCAAGCTAGCGGGAGGTTTAAATGAGCAGTTCTTC	CASSKLAGGLNEQFF
TRBV6-1	NA	TRBD1	TRBJ1-4	TGTGCCGGCAGTGATCCACCGGGACAGGGGGCGTATGAAAAACTGTTTTTT	CAGSDPPGQGAYEKLFF
TRBV29-1	NA	NA	TRBJ1-5	TGCAGCGTAGGGGCAGCCAATCAGCCCCAGCATTTT	CSVGAANQPQHF
TRBV6-1	NA	TRBD1	TRBJ1-1	TGTGCCAGCAGCTGGGACAGGTCCGGGGGTGAAGCTTTCTTT	CASSWDRSGGEAFF
TRBV13	NA	NA	TRBJ2-7	TGTGCCAGCAGCCCCTCCACTTGGGACCTCTACTCCTACGAGCAGTACTTC	CASSPSTWDLYSYEQYF
TRBV10-3	NA	NA	TRBJ1-2	TGTGCCATCAGTGCCGGGAAGGGAAACTATGGCTACACCTTC	CAISAGKGNYGYTF
TRBV6-4	NA	NA	TRBJ2-3	TGTGCCAGCCGCAGATCAGGGGTTGGAGATACGCAGTATTTT	CASRRSGVGDTQYF
TRBV6-5	NA	TRBD1	TRBJ2-7	TGTGCCAGCAGACAGCGGGACAGGGGGCGCGAGCAGTACTTC	CASRQRDRGREQYF
TRBV7-2	NA	TRBD2	TRBJ2-7	TGTGCCAGCAGCCCACGGACTAGGGAAACCTACGAGCAGTACTTC	CASSPRTRETYEQYF
TRBV27	NA	NA	TRBJ2-6	TGTGCCAGCAGTTTAGTAGGGGGACGGGGGGCCAACGTCCTGACTTTC	CASSLVGGRGANVLTF
TRBV15	once	TRBD1	TRBJ2-7	TGTGCCACCAGCAGAGGGGAGACAGGGGTTCGATACGAGCAGTACTTC	CATSRGETGVRYEQYF
TRBV7-9	NA	NA	TRBJ2-6	TGTGCCAGCAGCTCAGGGGGGGACACCTACTCTGGGGCCAACGTCCTGACTTTC	CASSSGGDTYSGANVLTF
TRBV7-9	once	NA	TRBJ1-1	TGTGCCAGCAGCTCAAAGAACACTGAAGCTTTCTTT	CASSSKNTEAFF
TRBV6-5	few	NA	TRBJ1-2	TGTGCCAGCAGTCGGGGACCGAACTATGGCTACACCTTC	CASSRGPNYGYTF
TRBV19	NA	NA	TRBJ2-2	TGTGCCAGTAGTCTAAAACATCGCTTATTGCAGAACACCGGGGAGCTGTTTTTT	CASSLKHRLLQNTGELFF
TRBV6-5	NA	NA	TRBJ2-7	TGTGCCAGCAGCCCAGGATCTACGAAGCAGTACTTC	CASSPGSTKQYF
TRBV2	NA	NA	TRBJ1-1	TGTGCCAGCAAGTGGGAGGTTGAAGCTTTCTTT	CASKWEVEAFF
TRBV7-2	NA	TRBD1	TRBJ2-2	TGTGCCAGCCTTAAGGGGGCCCGGACCGGGGAGCTGTTTTTT	CASLKGARTGELFF
TRBV25-1	few	NA	TRBJ1-2	TGTGCCAGCAGTTACCCCGGCTGGGGCGGTGGCTACACCTTC	CASSYPGWGGGYTF
TRBV5-1	NA	TRBD1	TRBJ2-2	TGCGCCAGCAGCATCGCGACAGGGGGGTCGGCCGGGGAGCTGTTTTTT	CASSIATGGSAGELFF
TRBV19	NA	TRBD1	TRBJ1-5	TGTGCCAGCGCCCTGGGGGGACAGGGCCAGAATCAGCCCCAGCATTTT	CASALGGQGQNQPQHF
TRBV9	NA	TRBD2	TRBJ2-3	TGTGCCAGCAGCCCAGGGGCGGGAGGAGGGCCAGATACGCAGTATTTT	CASSPGAGGGPDTQYF
TRBV7-3	NA	TRBD2	TRBJ2-1	TGTGCCAGCAGCTCTAGCGGGACCTCCTACAATGAGCAGTTCTTC	CASSSSGTSYNEQFF
TRBV2	NA	NA	TRBJ2-2	TGTGCCAGCAGTGGGGTGGGACACCGGACGGGGACCGGGGAGCTGTTTTTT	CASSGVGHRTGTGELFF
TRBV2	once	TRBD2	TRBJ2-2	TGTGCCAGCAGTGGGCTAGCGGGAGGGAGCACCGGGGAGCTGTTTTTT	CASSGLAGGSTGELFF